The clone carrying this T cell receptor beta chain was observed a single time. Its antigen is as yet unknown. The data derive from a study of shared clonotypes between healthy human individuals. CD45RO-negative CD8 cells positively selected for CCR7 made up the naive population, which excluded terminally differentiated effector memory CD45RA+ cells. Study-wide results and caveats: Naive subsets usually exceeded memory subsets in estimated richness.

Germline V CDR1 and CDR2: SEHNR, FQNEAQ (reference sequence). Trimming removed 6 bases from V and 7 bases from J, with 15 bases in between. The CDR3 is made up of 13 amino acids. The method was immunoSEQ multiplex PCR; TCRdb's version includes in-frame clones alone and lacks a portion of them. This table has over 750,000 clones, 90% to 98% appearing once. This chain connects TRBV7-9 to TRBJ1-1; no clear D. The clonotype comes from a man aged 25-40 years in good health. The sequencing sample was made of naive CD8+ T cells sorted from blood. The CDR3 protein is CASRKEEAVEAFF. In DNA form, the CDR3 reads TGTGCCAGCAGAAAGGAGGAGGCGGTTGAAGCTTTCTTT.